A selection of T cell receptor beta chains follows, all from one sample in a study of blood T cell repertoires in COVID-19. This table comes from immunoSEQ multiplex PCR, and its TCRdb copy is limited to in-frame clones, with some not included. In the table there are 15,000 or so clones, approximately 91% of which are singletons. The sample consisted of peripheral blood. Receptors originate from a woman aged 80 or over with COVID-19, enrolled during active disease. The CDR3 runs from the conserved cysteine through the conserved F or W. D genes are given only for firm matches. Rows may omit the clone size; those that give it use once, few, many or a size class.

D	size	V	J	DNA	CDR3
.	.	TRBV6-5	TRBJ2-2	TGTGCCAGCAGTTACTCTCGGGGGGCGGACACCGGGGAGCTGTTTTTT	CASSYSRGADTGELFF
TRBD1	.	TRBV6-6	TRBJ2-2	TGTGCCAGCAGTCGAGCCGGGACAGGGGGCTCCGGGGAGCTGTTTTTT	CASSRAGTGGSGELFF
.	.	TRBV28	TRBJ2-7	TGTGCCAGCTACCGGCCTGGGGCAGAGCAGTACTTC	CASYRPGAEQYF
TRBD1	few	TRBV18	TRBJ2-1	TGTGCCAGCTCCTCGGACAGGAATGAGCAGTTCTTC	CASSSDRNEQFF
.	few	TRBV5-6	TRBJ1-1	TGTGCCAGCAGCTTGCAGGGGTTTGTGACTGAAGCTTTCTTT	CASSLQGFVTEAFF
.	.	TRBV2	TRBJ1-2	TGTGCCAGCAGTGAAGCTGGGGCCTCCTATGGCTACACCTTC	CASSEAGASYGYTF
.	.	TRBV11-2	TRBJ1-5	TGTGCCAGCAGCCAAAGCCTGACAGCCAATCAGCCCCAGCATTTT	CASSQSLTANQPQHF
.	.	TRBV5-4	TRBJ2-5	TGTGCCACCCGCCAAGACAGGGACACGGGAGCCCAGTACTTC	CATRQDRDTGAQYF
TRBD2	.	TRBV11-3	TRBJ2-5	TGTGCCAGCAGCTTAGGACTAGCGGGAGAAGAGACCCAGTACTTC	CASSLGLAGEETQYF
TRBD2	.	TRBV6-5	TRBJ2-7	TGTGCCAGCAGTTACCCGGGGGGCGAGCAGTACTTC	CASSYPGGEQYF
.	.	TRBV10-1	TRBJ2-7	TGCGCCAGCAGAACTAAAAACTACGAGCAGTACTTC	CASRTKNYEQYF
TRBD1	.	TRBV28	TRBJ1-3	TGTGCCAGCAGCACAACAGGGGGCCCAGGAAACACCATATATTTT	CASSTTGGPGNTIYF
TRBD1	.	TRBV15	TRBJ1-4	TGTGCCACCAGCACCGGACAGGCGGAGAAACTGTTTTTT	CATSTGQAEKLFF
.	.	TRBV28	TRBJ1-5	TGTGCCAGCACCTCTAGCAGCCGGCAGCCCCAGCATTTT	CASTSSSRQPQHF
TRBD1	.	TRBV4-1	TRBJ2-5	TGCGCCAGCAGCCAAGATGACAGGGGGCTTGAGACCCAGTACTTC	CASSQDDRGLETQYF
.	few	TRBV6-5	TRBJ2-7	TGTGCCAGCAGCCCACGGGACTTAGGCTGGGACGAGCAGTACTTC	CASSPRDLGWDEQYF
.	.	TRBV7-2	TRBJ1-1	TGTGCCAGCAGCTCCTTACGGGGTGAAGCTTTCTTT	CASSSLRGEAFF
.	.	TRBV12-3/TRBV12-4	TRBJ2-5	TGTGCCAGCGCCCCGCAGAGCGGAGAGACCCAGTACTTC	CASAPQSGETQYF
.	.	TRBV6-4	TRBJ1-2	TGTGCCAGCAGTCCGGCAGGGGAAACCTATGGCTACACCTTC	CASSPAGETYGYTF
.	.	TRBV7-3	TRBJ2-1	TGTGCCAGCAGCCAGGGATACGGTGAGCAGTTCTTC	CASSQGYGEQFF
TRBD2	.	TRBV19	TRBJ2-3	TGTGCCAGTAGTGTCCAACTAGCGGGAGGGCCCTCAGATACGCAGTATTTT	CASSVQLAGGPSDTQYF
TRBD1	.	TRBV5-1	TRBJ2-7	TGCGCCAGCAGGGACAAGACAGGGCGACCCATCAACTACGAGCAGTACTTC	CASRDKTGRPINYEQYF
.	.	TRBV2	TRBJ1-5	TGTGCCAGCAGTTCCACGGGGGGCCCTAATCAGCCCCAGCATTTT	CASSSTGGPNQPQHF
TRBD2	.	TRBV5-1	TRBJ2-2	TGCGCCAGCAGGATGCAAGCGGGGGGCTCCACCGGGGAGCTGTTTTTT	CASRMQAGGSTGELFF
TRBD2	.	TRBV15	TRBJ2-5	TGTGCCACCAGCGTTAGCGGGAGGGAGACCCAGTACTTC	CATSVSGRETQYF
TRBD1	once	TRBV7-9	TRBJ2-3	TGTGCCAGCAGCTTAATGGGACAGTGGAGCACAGATACGCAGTATTTT	CASSLMGQWSTDTQYF
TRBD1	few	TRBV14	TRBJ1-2	TGTGCCAGCAGCCAACGGACAGGGGGCCTCTATGGCTACACCTTC	CASSQRTGGLYGYTF
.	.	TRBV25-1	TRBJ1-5	TGTGCCAGCAGTGAGGCAGGGGCCAGAGATCAGCCCCAGCATTTT	CASSEAGARDQPQHF
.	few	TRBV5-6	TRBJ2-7	TGTGCCAGCAGCCGAATGGGAGCCTCCTACGAGCAGTACTTC	CASSRMGASYEQYF
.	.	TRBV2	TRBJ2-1	TGTGCCAGCAGTGAGGCCCCCTACAATGAGCAGTTCTTC	CASSEAPYNEQFF
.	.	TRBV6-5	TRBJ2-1	TGTGCCAGCGACAGTTACAATGAGCAGTTCTTC	CASDSYNEQFF
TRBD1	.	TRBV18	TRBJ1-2	TGTGCCAGCTTTGAGACAGGGGATGCAAATGGCTACACCTTC	CASFETGDANGYTF
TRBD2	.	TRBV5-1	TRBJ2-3	TGCGCCAGCAGCTCACTAGCGGGGGAAGATACGCAGTATTTT	CASSSLAGEDTQYF
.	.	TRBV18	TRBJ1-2	TGTGCCAGCTCACCCCGGGAGGGTGAGGGCTACACCTTC	CASSPREGEGYTF
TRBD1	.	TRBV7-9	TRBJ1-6	TGTGCCAGCAGCTCTTCAGGACAGGGTTCTAATTCACCCCTCCACTTT	CASSSSGQGSNSPLHF